The 11 T cell receptor beta chains below all came from one sample that was sequenced in a study of identical twins (dated by TCRdb to the mid-2010s). The library was generated by 5' RACE. Data came from an Illumina HiSeq 2000. TCRdb redid the processing of the public reads, applying fastp at Q25 and MiXCR, and retained in-frame beta chains. Entries that share a CDR3 protein sequence are merged under the most common genes and DNA. The sample table records some 300,000 distinct CDR3 sequences; approximately 13% of these occur just once. More than 6% of the sample belongs to the ten largest clones. These data also featured in a second study, about yellow fever vaccine responses in identical twins.

Input material: CD8+ T cells sorted from blood. These receptors all come from a woman younger than 30 in good health.

The chain joins TRBV28 to TRBJ1-2; possibly TRBD1 for D (5 bases). From germline, CDR1 is MDHEN and CDR2 SYDVKM. Trimming cost V 5 bases and J 7 bases, with 20 bases left between them. The CDR3 covers 15 residues. Here the CDR3 DNA reads TGTGCCAGCAGTACCCCGGTCGGGGGGGATTCTGGCTACACCTTC. Amino acids: CASSTPVGGDSGYTF.

The chain uses TRBV5-4 and TRBJ2-1; possibly TRBD2 for D (5 bases). The germline V gene encodes CDR1 SGHNT and CDR2 YYREEE (reference sequence). Between the trimmed V and J ends, which lost 4 bases and 9 bases, there was a span of 11 bases. CDR3 size: 12 residues. The CDR3 loop is CASSTGVGEQFF. The CDR3 coding sequence is TGTGCCAGCAGCACCGGGGTGGGTGAGCAGTTCTTC.

This clonotype has just a few counts. The rearrangement uses TRBV6-1 and TRBJ1-1; D uncertain. CDR1 and CDR2 (germline): MNHNS, SASEGT. The CDR3 spans 14 residues. Deletions cut 5 bases from V and 5 bases from J, with 15 bases between. Here the CDR3 DNA reads TGTGCCAGCAGTACCGGGCCCCAGGCTACTGAAGCTTTCTTT. As protein: CASSTGPQATEAFF.

V gene TRBV11-1 combines with J gene TRBJ2-3; 7 positions agree with TRBD2. J lost 0 bases, V lost 5 bases, and 17 bases had no gene match. This CDR3 has 19 residues. Germline CDR1 SGHAT, CDR2 FQDESV (reference sequence). The CDR3 reads CASSPRVTSGTVSTDTQYF. The CDR3 DNA reads as TGTGCCAGCAGCCCCCGGGTAACAAGCGGGACTGTAAGCACAGATACGCAGTATTTT. The full variable domain, rest sourced from reference TRBV11-1 and TRBJ2-3, is EAEVAQSPRYKITEKSQAVAFWCDPISGHATLYWYRQILGQGPELLVQFQDESVVDDSQLPKDRFSAERLKGVDSTLKIQPAELGDSAMYLCASSPRVTSGTVSTDTQYFGPGTRLTVL.

The chain carries TRBV7-3 and TRBJ2-5; D perhaps matches TRBD1 (6 bases). The V gene's germline CDR1 is SGHTA and CDR2 FQGTGA. The CDR3 sequence is 16 residues long. Trimming pared 4 bases from V and 5 bases from J, leaving 20 bases between. The CDR3 here is CASSSQGDGDWETQYF. The CDR3 DNA is TGTGCCAGCAGCTCACAGGGTGACGGAGATTGGGAGACCCAGTACTTC.

This clonotype turned up a few times. The rearrangement links TRBV20-1 to TRBJ2-5; 7 nucleotides agree with TRBD2. From germline, CDR1 is DFQATT and CDR2 SNEGSKA (reference sequence). Trimming took 6 bases from V and 4 from J; bases not matched to a gene: 17. The CDR3 has 16 amino acids. The CDR3, as DNA: TGCAGTGCCACCGCCGCGGGAGCTACCTCGGGAGAGACCCAGTACTTC. Translating it yields CSATAAGATSGETQYF.

This clonotype was recorded many times. The genes are TRBV9 and TRBJ2-1; D possibly corresponds to TRBD2 (6 bases). The V gene's germline CDR1 is SGDLS and CDR2 YYNGEE. The CDR3 totals 17 residues. The V end lost 4 bases, the J end lost 0 bases, and 17 bases lay between the germline ends. This CDR3 reads CASSTSKAGSSYNEQFF. The CDR3 nucleotides read TGTGCCAGCAGCACCTCAAAAGCCGGGAGCTCCTACAATGAGCAGTTCTTC.

The genes are TRBV11-2 and TRBJ2-3; TRBD2 agrees at 12 bases. The CDR3 is made up of 16 amino acids. Germline V gene sequence: CDR1 SGHAT, CDR2 FQNNGV. The V segment lost 5 bases and the J segment 4 bases; nucleotides outside the gene matches: 7. The CDR3 loop reads CASSLAGGPRSDTQYF. The CDR3 DNA reads as TGTGCCAGCAGCCTAGCGGGGGGGCCGAGATCAGATACGCAGTATTTT. Full variable domain (missing parts from reference TRBV11-2 and TRBJ2-3): EAGVAQSPRYKIIEKRQSVAFWCNPISGHATLYWYQQILGQGPKLLIQFQNNGVVDDSQLPKDRFSAERLKGVDSTLKIQPAKLEDSAVYLCASSLAGGPRSDTQYFGPGTRLTVL.

This clonotype was seen a few times. The chain recombines TRBV4-2 with TRBJ2-3; TRBD2 matches at 10 bases. Trimming took 3 bases from V and 4 from J; bases not matched to a gene: 16. The CDR3 runs 19 residues. The germline V gene encodes CDR1 LGHNA and CDR2 YNFKEQ. The CDR3 sequence is CASSHPLGLAGVFADTQYF. The CDR3 nucleotides are TGTGCCAGCAGCCACCCCCTCGGGCTAGCGGGAGTATTCGCAGATACGCAGTATTTT.

The chain has TRBV7-8 and TRBJ2-1, with no clear D. The CDR3 loop spans 18 amino acids. Looked up from germline, CDR1 is SGHVS and CDR2 is FQNEAQ. V lost 0 bases and J 3 bases, leaving 18 bases between the germline ends. CDR3 in DNA: TGTGCCAGCAGCTTAGCGGCGGTAGCAGAAGAGATCTACAATGAGCAGTTCTTC. The encoded protein is CASSLAAVAEEIYNEQFF.

This clonotype was found a few times. The rearrangement joins TRBV6-5 to TRBJ2-2, with 9 bases fitting TRBD2. Germline V gene lookup returns CDR1 MNHEY and CDR2 SVGAGI. This CDR3 has 19 amino acids. The J segment lost 2 bases and the V segment lost 1 base, leaving 11 bases of the junction unmatched. Written as DNA, the CDR3 is TGTGCCAGCAGTTACTTGGCCGTGGTAGCGGGAGATAACACCGGGGAGCTGTTTTTT. Its protein is CASSYLAVVAGDNTGELFF.